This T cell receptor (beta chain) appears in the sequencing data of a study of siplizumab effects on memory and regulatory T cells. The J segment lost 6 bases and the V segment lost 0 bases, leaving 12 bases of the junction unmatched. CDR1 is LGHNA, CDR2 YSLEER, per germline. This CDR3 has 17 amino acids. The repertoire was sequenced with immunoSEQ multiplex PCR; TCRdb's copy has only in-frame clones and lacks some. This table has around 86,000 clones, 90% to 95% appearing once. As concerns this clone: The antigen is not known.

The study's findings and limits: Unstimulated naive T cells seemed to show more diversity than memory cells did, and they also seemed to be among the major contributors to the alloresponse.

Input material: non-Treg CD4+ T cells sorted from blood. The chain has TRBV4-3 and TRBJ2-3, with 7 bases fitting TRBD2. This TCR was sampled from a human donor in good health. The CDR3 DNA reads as TGCGCCAGCAGCCAAGAACTCCAGGGCCTCGGGGGGGATACGCAGTATTTT. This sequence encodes CASSQELQGLGGDTQYF.